This is a list of T cell receptor beta chains from one sample in a study of blood T cell repertoires in COVID-19. Data came from immunoSEQ multiplex PCR; TCRdb stores just in-frame clones and leaves some out. Among about 260,000 clones listed, more than 70% were seen once. Source material: PBMCs or T cells enriched from blood (not recorded which). These receptors all stem from a woman between 45 and 65 years old who had recovered from COVID-19. Each CDR3 is given with its conserved first and last residue. D genes are given only for firm matches. The listing skips clone size in some rows; elsewhere it reads once, few, many or a size class.

v_gene	abundance	len	d_gene	j_gene	CDR3nt	CDR3aa
TRBV6-4	NA	16	TRBD2	TRBJ2-3	TGTGCCAGCAGTGACTCGACGGGAGGGGGTAGAGATACGCAGTATTTT	CASSDSTGGGRDTQYF
TRBV18	NA	13	NA	TRBJ1-5	TGTGCCAGCTCACCGGGAGGGGCCAGGCCCCAGCATTTT	CASSPGGARPQHF
TRBV19	NA	15	TRBD1	TRBJ1-4	TGTGCCAGTAGTAACAATTCTAAGGGACAGCCCAAACTGTTTTTT	CASSNNSKGQPKLFF
TRBV6-5	once	15	NA	TRBJ2-6	TGTGCCAGCAGTTACGGCAGGGCTGGGGCCAACGTCCTGACTTTC	CASSYGRAGANVLTF
TRBV6-2/TRBV6-3	NA	14	NA	TRBJ1-5	TGTGCCAGCAGTGGCTACAGTAGGAATCAGCCCCAGCATTTT	CASSGYSRNQPQHF
TRBV3-1/TRBV3-2	NA	18	TRBD2	TRBJ2-1	TGTGCCAGCAGCCAAGCGCAGGGCGGGGGGTACATAAACAATGAGCAGTTCTTC	CASSQAQGGGYINNEQFF
TRBV18	NA	12	NA	TRBJ1-4	TGTGCCAGCTCACCAGTCCGTGAAAAACTGTTTTTT	CASSPVREKLFF
TRBV7-9	NA	16	TRBD1	TRBJ1-1	TGTGCCAGCAGCTTCGGGTACAGGGGCATGAACACTGAAGCTTTCTTT	CASSFGYRGMNTEAFF
TRBV30	NA	13	TRBD1	TRBJ1-2	TGTGCTGGGGTGCAGGACAGGGGGCCTCTTAGGACCTTC	CAGVQDRGPLRTF
TRBV2	NA	16	NA	TRBJ1-1	TGTGCCAGCAGTGAATACGGGGGGCGCGTGGGGACTGAAGCTTTCTTT	CASSEYGGRVGTEAFF
TRBV7-9	NA	14	NA	TRBJ2-1	TGTGCCAGCACCCATAGCGGCTCCTACAATGAGCAGTTCTTC	CASTHSGSYNEQFF
TRBV6-5	NA	12	TRBD1	TRBJ2-7	TGTGCCAGTGGACAGGGGCCCTACGAGCAGTACTTC	CASGQGPYEQYF
TRBV6-5	NA	10	TRBD2	TRBJ2-3	TGTGCCAGCGGCGGGGGTACGCAGTATTTT	CASGGGTQYF
TRBV7-3	NA	13	TRBD1	TRBJ1-6	TGTGCCAGCAGCCTAGACAGGGTTTCACCCCTCCACTTT	CASSLDRVSPLHF
TRBV5-5	NA	13	TRBD1	TRBJ2-5	TGTGCCAGCAGCCCCGACAGGGTAGAGACCCAGTACTTC	CASSPDRVETQYF
TRBV6-6	few	21	TRBD2	TRBJ2-5	TGTGCCAGCAACCACTCGCAGCTCGTGGGATTAGCGGGGGAACTGGGCGAGACCCAGTACTTC	CASNHSQLVGLAGELGETQYF
TRBV28	NA	12	NA	TRBJ2-7	TGTGCCAGCAGGGGACTGACCTACGAGCAGTACTTC	CASRGLTYEQYF
TRBV20-1	NA	14	TRBD1	TRBJ1-2	TGCAGTGCTAGTAGGACAGGGGGCGGTTATGGCTACACCTTC	CSASRTGGGYGYTF
TRBV29-1	medium-sized	17	NA	TRBJ1-4	TGCAGCGGCAAAGGGACTGTAGTATTAGCAACTAATGAAAAACTGTTTTTT	CSGKGTVVLATNEKLFF
TRBV3-1/TRBV3-2	once	15	NA	TRBJ2-5	TGTGCCAGCCTACCTGGGAAAGGGAGAACAGAGACCCAGTACTTC	CASLPGKGRTETQYF
TRBV11-2	NA	14	NA	TRBJ1-1	TGTGCCAGCAGCAAAGATGACAGGCGCGGGGAAGCTTTCTTT	CASSKDDRRGEAFF
TRBV28	NA	14	NA	TRBJ1-2	TGTGCCAGCACAGCCCGGGACTTCTACTATGGCTACACCTTC	CASTARDFYYGYTF
TRBV4-1	NA	16	NA	TRBJ1-5	TGCGCCAGCAGCCAAGAACAGAGCGGGAGCAATCAGCCCCAGCATTTT	CASSQEQSGSNQPQHF
TRBV5-5	NA	15	TRBD1	TRBJ1-4	TGTGCTAGCAGCCTCCCCGACTACAGGGGTGAAAAACTGTTTTTT	CASSLPDYRGEKLFF
TRBV5-1	NA	17	TRBD2	TRBJ2-3	TGCGCCAGCAGCTCCTTCACTAGCGGGGGGTACACAGATACGCAGTATTTT	CASSSFTSGGYTDTQYF
TRBV10-1	NA	13	NA	TRBJ1-1	TGCGCCAGCAGTGACCCAGGACAGATCGAAGCTTTCTTT	CASSDPGQIEAFF
TRBV18	NA	17	TRBD1	TRBJ1-3	TGTGCCAGCTCACCACCGTTAGGGACAGGGACTGGAAACACCATATATTTT	CASSPPLGTGTGNTIYF
TRBV9	NA	14	TRBD1	TRBJ1-2	TGTGCCAGCAGCCCTAGACAGGGTATCTCTGGCTACACCTTC	CASSPRQGISGYTF
TRBV9	NA	16	NA	TRBJ1-2	TGTGCCAGCAGCGGTATACAGGTTCCTCTCCCCTATGGCTACACCTTC	CASSGIQVPLPYGYTF
TRBV19	NA	15	NA	TRBJ1-2	TGTGCCAGTAGAAACTTGAGCTGGAGGGGTGGCGGCTACACCTTC	CASRNLSWRGGGYTF